Sequencing of this T cell receptor beta chain was carried out in a study of HIV-infected patients and healthy controls. This clonotype was observed a few times. Its specificity is unknown. Roughly three months, about 14 weeks, into antiretroviral therapy, follow-up blood was collected. The repertoire came from unfractionated whole blood and reflected all unsorted peripheral T cells. Peripheral blood, 2 to 2.5 ml, was drawn for RNA extraction. General observations from the study: HIV-infected patients shared fewer CDR3 sequences between individuals than healthy controls. Healthy controls carried many MAIT alpha-chain CDR3s, while HIV+ repertoires had few.

Germline V CDR1 and CDR2: LGHNA, YNFKEQ. With V trimmed by 4 bases and J by 3 bases, 7 bases remained unmatched. The CDR3 sequence is 16 residues long. cDNA was made from about 480 ng RNA using alpha and beta constant primers. Using multiplexing indices, alpha and beta chain libraries were generated apart by chain-specific third strand synthesis. Two random hexamers, added before amplification and joined, formed each molecule's 12-nucleotide barcode. TCRdb processed the 5' RACE reads anew with MiXCR; each CDR3 protein has one entry. Here the sample spans about 8,600 distinct CDR3 sequences, approximately 7.9% being singletons.

This receptor was obtained from an adult with HIV infection. V and J are TRBV4-2 and TRBJ2-1, with TRBD2 matching 9 bases. This specimen consisted of blood, obtained during antiretroviral therapy. For the CDR3, the DNA is TGTGCCAGCAGCCGAGAGACTAGCGGAGTCTACAATGAGCAGTTCTTC. It yields the protein CASSRETSGVYNEQFF.